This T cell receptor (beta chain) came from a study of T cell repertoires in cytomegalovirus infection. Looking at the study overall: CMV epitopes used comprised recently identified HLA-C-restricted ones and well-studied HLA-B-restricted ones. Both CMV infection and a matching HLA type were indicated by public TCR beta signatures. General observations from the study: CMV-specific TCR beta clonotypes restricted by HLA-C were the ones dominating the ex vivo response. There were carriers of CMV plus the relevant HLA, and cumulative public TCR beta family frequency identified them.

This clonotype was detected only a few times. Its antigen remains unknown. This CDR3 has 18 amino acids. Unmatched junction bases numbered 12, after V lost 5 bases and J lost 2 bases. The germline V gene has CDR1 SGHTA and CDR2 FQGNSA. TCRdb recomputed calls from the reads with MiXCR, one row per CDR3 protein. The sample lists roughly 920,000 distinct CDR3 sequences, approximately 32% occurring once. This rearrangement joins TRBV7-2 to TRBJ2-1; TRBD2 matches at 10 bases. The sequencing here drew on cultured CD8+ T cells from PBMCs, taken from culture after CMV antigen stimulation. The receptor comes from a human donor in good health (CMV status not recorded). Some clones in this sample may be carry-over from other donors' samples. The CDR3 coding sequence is TGTGCCAGCAGCCAAACAAGGGTAGCGGGGGGCCCCTACAATGAGCAGTTCTTC. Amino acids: CASSQTRVAGGPYNEQFF.